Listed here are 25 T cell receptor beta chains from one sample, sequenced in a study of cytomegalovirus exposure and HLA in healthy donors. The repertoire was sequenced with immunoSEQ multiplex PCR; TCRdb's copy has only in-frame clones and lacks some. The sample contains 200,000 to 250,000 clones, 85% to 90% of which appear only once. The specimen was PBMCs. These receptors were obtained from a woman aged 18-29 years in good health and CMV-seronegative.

The CDR3 DNA sequence: TGTGCCAGCAGTCTGACAGTTAACTATGGCTACACCTTC. It specifies CASSLTVNYGYTF. The V gene is TRBV27, the J gene TRBJ1-2; a possible D gene is TRBD1 (5 bases). Trimming pared 5 bases from V and 1 base from J, leaving 8 bases between. The CDR3 extends over 13 amino acids. CDR1 and CDR2 from the germline V gene are MNHEY and SMNVEV (reference sequence).

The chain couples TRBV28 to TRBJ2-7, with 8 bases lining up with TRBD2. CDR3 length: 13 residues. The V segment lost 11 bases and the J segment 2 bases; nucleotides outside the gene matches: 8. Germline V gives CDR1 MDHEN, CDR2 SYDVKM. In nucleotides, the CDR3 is TGTGCCGCCACGGGAGGGGGGGCCTACGAGCAGTACTTC. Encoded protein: CAATGGGAYEQYF.

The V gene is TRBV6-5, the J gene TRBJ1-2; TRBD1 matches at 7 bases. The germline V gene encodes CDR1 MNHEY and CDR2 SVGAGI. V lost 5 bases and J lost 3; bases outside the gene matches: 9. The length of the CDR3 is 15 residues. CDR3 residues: CASSPARQGDYGYTF. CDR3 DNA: TGTGCCAGCAGTCCAGCCCGACAGGGAGACTATGGCTACACCTTC.

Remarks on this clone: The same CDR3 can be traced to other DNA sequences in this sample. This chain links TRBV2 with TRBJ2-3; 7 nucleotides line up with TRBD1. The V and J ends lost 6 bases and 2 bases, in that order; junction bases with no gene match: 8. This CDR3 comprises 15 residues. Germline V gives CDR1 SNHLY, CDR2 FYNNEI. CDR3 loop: CASRGQMGITDTQYF. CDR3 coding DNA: TGTGCCAGCAGGGGACAGATGGGTATCACAGATACGCAGTATTTT.

CDR3 sequence: CASSLGTGLGYEQYF. For the CDR3, the DNA is TGTGCCAGCAGCTTAGGGACAGGTCTTGGGTACGAGCAGTACTTC. The chain has TRBV7-9 and TRBJ2-7; 7 bases match TRBD1. Trimming removed 1 base from V and 4 bases from J; junction bases left unmatched: 7. The germline CDR1 and CDR2 sequences are SEHNR and FQNEAQ (reference sequence). The CDR3 runs 15 residues.

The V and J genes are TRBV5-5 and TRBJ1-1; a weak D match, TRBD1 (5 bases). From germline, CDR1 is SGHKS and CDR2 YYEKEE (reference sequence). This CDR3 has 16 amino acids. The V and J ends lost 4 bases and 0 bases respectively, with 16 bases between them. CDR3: CASSQRQSSMNTEAFF. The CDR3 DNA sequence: TGTGCCAGCAGCCAGCGACAGAGTAGTATGAACACTGAAGCTTTCTTT.

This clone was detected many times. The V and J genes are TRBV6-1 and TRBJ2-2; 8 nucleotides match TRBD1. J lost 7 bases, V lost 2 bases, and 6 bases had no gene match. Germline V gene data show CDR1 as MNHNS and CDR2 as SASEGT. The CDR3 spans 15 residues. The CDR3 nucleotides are TGTGCCAGCAGTGAATCTGCAGGGGGCCACGGGGAGCTGTTTTTT. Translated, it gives CASSESAGGHGELFF.

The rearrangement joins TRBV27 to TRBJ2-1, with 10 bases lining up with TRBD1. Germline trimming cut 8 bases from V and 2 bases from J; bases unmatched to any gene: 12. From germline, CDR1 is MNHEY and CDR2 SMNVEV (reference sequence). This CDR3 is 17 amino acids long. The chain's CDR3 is CASRPGTGEKAYNEQFF. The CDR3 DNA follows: TGTGCCAGCCGTCCCGGGACAGGGGAGAAGGCCTACAATGAGCAGTTCTTC.

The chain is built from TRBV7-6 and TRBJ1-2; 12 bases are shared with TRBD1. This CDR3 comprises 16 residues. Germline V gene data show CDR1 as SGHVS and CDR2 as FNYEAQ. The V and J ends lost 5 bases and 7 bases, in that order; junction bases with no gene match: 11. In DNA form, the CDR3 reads TGTGCCAGCAGCCAAAACCTGGGACAGGGGGCATTTGGCTACACCTTC. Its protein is CASSQNLGQGAFGYTF.

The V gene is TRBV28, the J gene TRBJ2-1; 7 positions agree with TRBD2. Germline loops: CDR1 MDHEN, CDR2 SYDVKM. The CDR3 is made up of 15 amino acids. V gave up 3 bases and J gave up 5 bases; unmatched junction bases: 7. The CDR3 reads CASSLPSGDHNEQFF. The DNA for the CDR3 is TGTGCCAGCAGTTTGCCTAGCGGAGACCACAATGAGCAGTTCTTC.

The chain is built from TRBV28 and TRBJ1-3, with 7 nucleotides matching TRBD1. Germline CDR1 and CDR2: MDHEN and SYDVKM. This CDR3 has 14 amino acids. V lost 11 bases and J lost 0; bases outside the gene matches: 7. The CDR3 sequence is CASGTAISGNTIYF. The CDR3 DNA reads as TGTGCCTCCGGGACAGCGATCTCTGGAAACACCATATATTTT.

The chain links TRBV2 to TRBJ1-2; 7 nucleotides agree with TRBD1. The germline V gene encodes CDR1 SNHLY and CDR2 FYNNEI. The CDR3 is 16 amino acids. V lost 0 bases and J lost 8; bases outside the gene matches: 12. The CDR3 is CASSEAPRQGSGGYTF. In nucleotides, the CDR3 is TGTGCCAGCAGTGAAGCCCCCCGACAGGGATCGGGGGGCTACACCTTC.

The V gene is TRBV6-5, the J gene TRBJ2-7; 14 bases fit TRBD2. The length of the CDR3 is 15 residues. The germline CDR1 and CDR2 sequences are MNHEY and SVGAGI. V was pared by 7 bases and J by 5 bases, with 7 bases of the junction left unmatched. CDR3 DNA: TGTGCCAGCAAGACTAGCGGGAGGGCTTTCGACGAGCAGTACTTC. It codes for CASKTSGRAFDEQYF.

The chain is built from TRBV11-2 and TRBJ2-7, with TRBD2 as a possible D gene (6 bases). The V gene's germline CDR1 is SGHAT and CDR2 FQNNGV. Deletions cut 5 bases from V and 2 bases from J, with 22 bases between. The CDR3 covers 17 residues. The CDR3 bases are TGTGCCAGCAGCAACACAGCCACGGGACTGACACCCTACGAGCAGTACTTC. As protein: CASSNTATGLTPYEQYF.

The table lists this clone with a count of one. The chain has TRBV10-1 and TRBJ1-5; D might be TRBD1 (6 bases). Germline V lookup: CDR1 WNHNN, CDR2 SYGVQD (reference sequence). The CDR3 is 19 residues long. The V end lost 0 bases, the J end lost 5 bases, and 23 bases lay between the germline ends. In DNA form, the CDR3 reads TGCGCCAGCAGTGAGTCGACTCGAAGGGGGAACAGGGCCCATCAGCCCCAGCATTTT. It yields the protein CASSESTRRGNRAHQPQHF.

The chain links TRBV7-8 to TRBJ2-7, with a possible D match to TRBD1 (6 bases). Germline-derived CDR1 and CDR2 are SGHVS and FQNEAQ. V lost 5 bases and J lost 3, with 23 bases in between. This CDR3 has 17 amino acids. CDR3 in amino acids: CASSPRSTGQGGYEQYF. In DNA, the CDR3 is TGTGCCAGCAGCCCGCGCAGTACAGGGCAAGGAGGCTACGAGCAGTACTTC. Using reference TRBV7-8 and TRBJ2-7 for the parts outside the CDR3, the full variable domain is GAGVSQSPRYKVAKRGQDVALRCDPISGHVSLFWYQQALGQGPEFLTYFQNEAQLDKSGLPSDRFFAERPEGSVSTLKIQRTQQEDSAVYLCASSPRSTGQGGYEQYFGPGTRLTVT.

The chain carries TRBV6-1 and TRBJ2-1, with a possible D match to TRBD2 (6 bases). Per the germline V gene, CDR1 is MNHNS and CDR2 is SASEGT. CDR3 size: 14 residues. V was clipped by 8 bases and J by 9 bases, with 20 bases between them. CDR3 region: CASDEGGGFPEQFF. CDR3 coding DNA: TGTGCCAGCGACGAGGGAGGAGGGTTTCCTGAGCAGTTCTTC.

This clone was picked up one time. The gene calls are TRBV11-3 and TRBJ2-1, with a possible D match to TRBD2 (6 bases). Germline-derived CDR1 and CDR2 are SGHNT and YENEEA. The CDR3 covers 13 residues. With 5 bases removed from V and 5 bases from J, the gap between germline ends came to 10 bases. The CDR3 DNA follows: TGTGCCAGCAGCATCGGGACTCACAATGAGCAGTTCTTC. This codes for CASSIGTHNEQFF.

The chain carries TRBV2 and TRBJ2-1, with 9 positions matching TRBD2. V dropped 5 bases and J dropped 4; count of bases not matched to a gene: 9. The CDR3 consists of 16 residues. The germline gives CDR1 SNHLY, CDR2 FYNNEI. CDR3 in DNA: TGTGCCAGCAGTTCCTCTAGCGGGGTATGGTACAATGAGCAGTTCTTC. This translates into CASSSSSGVWYNEQFF.

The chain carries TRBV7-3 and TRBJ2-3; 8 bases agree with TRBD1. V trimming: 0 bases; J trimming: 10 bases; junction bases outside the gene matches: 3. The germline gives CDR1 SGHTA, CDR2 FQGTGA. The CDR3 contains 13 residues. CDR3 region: CASSLTDRASQYF. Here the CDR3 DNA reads TGTGCCAGCAGCTTAACGGACAGGGCGTCGCAGTATTTT. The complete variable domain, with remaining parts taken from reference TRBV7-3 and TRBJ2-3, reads GAGVSQTPSNKVTEKGKYVELRCDPISGHTALYWYRQSLGQGPEFLIYFQGTGAADDSGLPNDRFFAVRPEGSVSTLKIQRTERGDSAVYLCASSLTDRASQYFGPGTRLTVL.

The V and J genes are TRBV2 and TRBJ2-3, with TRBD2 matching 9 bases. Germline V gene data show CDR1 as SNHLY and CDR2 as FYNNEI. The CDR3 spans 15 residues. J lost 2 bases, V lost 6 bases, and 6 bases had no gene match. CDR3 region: CASSARGRATDTQYF. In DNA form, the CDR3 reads TGTGCCAGCAGCGCGCGCGGGAGGGCCACAGATACGCAGTATTTT. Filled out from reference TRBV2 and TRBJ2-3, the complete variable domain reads EPEVTQTPSHQVTQMGQEVILRCVPISNHLYFYWYRQILGQKVEFLVSFYNNEISEKSEIFDDQFSVERPDGSNFTLKIRSTKLEDSAMYFCASSARGRATDTQYFGPGTRLTVL.

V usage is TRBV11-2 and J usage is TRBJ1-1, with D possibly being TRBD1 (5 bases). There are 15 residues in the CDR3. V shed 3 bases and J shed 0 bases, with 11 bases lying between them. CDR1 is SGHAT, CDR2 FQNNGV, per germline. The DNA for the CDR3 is TGTGCCAGCAGCTTCTCAGGGAGGATGAACACTGAAGCTTTCTTT. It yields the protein CASSFSGRMNTEAFF.

CDR3 protein: CASSLTTSGSETQYF. Here the CDR3 DNA reads TGCGCCAGCAGCCTAACGACTAGCGGGAGTGAGACCCAGTACTTC. V gene TRBV4-1 combines with J gene TRBJ2-5; 12 nucleotides align to TRBD2. The V segment lost 4 bases and the J segment 5 bases; nucleotides outside the gene matches: 5. The CDR3 loop spans 15 amino acids. Germline-derived CDR1 and CDR2 are MGHRA and YSYEKL.

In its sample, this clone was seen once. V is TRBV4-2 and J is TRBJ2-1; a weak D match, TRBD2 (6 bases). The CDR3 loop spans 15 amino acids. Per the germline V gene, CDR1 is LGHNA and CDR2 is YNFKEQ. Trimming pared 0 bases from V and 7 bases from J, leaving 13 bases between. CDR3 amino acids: CASSQEGTRENEQFF. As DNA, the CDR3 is TGTGCCAGCAGCCAAGAGGGTACACGGGAGAATGAGCAGTTCTTC.

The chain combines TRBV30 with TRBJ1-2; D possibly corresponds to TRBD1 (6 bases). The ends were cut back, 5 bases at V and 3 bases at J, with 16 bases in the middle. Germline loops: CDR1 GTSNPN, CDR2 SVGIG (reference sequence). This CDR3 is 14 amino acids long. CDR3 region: CAWGPTGSYYGYTF. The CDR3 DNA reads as TGTGCCTGGGGGCCCACAGGGTCTTACTATGGCTACACCTTC.